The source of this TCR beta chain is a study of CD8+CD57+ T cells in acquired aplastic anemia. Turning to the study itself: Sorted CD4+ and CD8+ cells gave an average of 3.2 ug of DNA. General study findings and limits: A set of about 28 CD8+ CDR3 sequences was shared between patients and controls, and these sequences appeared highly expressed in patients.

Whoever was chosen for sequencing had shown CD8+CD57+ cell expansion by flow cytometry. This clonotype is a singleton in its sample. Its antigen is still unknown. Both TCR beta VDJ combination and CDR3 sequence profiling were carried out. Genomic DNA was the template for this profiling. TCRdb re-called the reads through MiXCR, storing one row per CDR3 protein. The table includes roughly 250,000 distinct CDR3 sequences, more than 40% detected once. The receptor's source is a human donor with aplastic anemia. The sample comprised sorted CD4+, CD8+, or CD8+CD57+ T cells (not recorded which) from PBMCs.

The CDR3 loop is CASSQDLPGGYEQYF. CDR3 bases: TGTGCCAGCAGCCAAGATCTCCCAGGGGGCTACGAGCAGTACTTC. The gene calls are TRBV7-9 and TRBJ2-7, with TRBD1 identical over 7 bases. V lost 5 bases and J lost 3; bases outside the gene matches: 10. This CDR3 has 15 residues. Germline V gives CDR1 SEHNR, CDR2 FQNEAQ (reference sequence).